The 21 T cell receptor beta chains below come from one sample, sequenced in a study of cytomegalovirus exposure and HLA in healthy donors. With 60 Vbeta and 13 Jbeta primers, the PCR was carried out. The repertoire was sequenced with immunoSEQ multiplex PCR; TCRdb's copy has only in-frame clones and lacks some. Across approximately 110,000 clones, the top ten clones capture around 3.9% of the sample. What was sequenced was PBMCs. All receptors derive from a man between 18 and 29 years old in good health and CMV-seronegative.

This chain joins TRBV5-1 and TRBJ1-5; tentatively, D is TRBD1 (6 bases). V was trimmed by 4 bases and J by 2 bases, leaving 10 bases between them. The CDR3 contains 14 residues. CDR1 is SGHRS and CDR2 is YFSETQ in the germline V gene. For the CDR3, the DNA is TGCGCCAGCAGCGCAGGGGACGGCAATCAGCCCCAGCATTTT. This gives the protein CASSAGDGNQPQHF.

The genes are TRBV6-1 and TRBJ1-4; the D gene is possibly TRBD1 (5 bases). Germline loops: CDR1 MNHNS, CDR2 SASEGT. Trimming removed 4 bases from V and 5 bases from J, with 14 bases in between. The CDR3 is 15 residues long. CDR3 residues: CASSVSTGLNEKLFF. In nucleotides, the CDR3 is TGTGCCAGCAGTGTTTCGACGGGACTAAATGAAAAACTGTTTTTT.

The chain combines TRBV5-8 with TRBJ1-5; 9 bases fit TRBD1. The CDR3 loop spans 14 amino acids. The junction had 1 base not matched to a gene; V was cut back by 3 bases and J by 3 bases. Germline values: CDR1 SGHTS, CDR2 YDEGEE. This CDR3 reads CASSWTGVNQPQHF. The CDR3 DNA reads TGTGCCAGCAGCTGGACAGGGGTCAATCAGCCCCAGCATTTT.

The chain recombines TRBV6-5 with TRBJ1-1, with 7 positions matching TRBD1. Trimming removed 4 bases from V and 6 bases from J; junction bases left unmatched: 8. There are 14 residues in the CDR3. Per the germline V gene, CDR1 is MNHEY and CDR2 is SVGAGI. This CDR3 is CASSSRQGVAEAFF. The CDR3 DNA reads as TGTGCCAGCAGTTCCAGACAGGGAGTGGCTGAAGCTTTCTTT.

The gene calls are TRBV6-1 and TRBJ1-1; D may be TRBD1 (6 bases). CDR1 MNHNS and CDR2 SASEGT come from the germline V gene. The CDR3 is 16 residues long. V was trimmed by 1 base and J by 1 base, leaving 13 bases between them. CDR3 bases: TGTGCCAGCAGTGAAGTCTTGGGACACACGAACACTGAAGCTTTCTTT. Protein: CASSEVLGHTNTEAFF.

DNA of the CDR3: TGTGCCAGCAGTTACAAGGGGAATGAGCAGTTCTTC. Translating gives CASSYKGNEQFF. The V gene is TRBV6-5, the J gene TRBJ2-1; TRBD1 is a possible D gene (5 bases). With 2 bases removed from V and 7 bases from J, the gap between germline ends came to 6 bases. The CDR3 length is 12 residues. Germline-derived CDR1 and CDR2 are MNHEY and SVGAGI.

The J gene is TRBJ2-1, the V gene TRBV15, with D possibly being TRBD2 (6 bases). CDR3 length equals 13 residues. Germline CDR1 and CDR2: LNHNV and YYDKDF (reference sequence). V lost 0 bases and J lost 10, with 10 bases in between. The CDR3 DNA is TGTGCCACCAGCAGAGATGGGGGACTGGAGCAGTTCTTC. This encodes CATSRDGGLEQFF.

The chain uses TRBV7-9 and TRBJ1-3, with TRBD1 matching over 7 bases. The CDR3 is 14 residues long. V lost 8 bases and J lost 0; bases outside the gene matches: 4. In germline, CDR1 is SEHNR, CDR2 FQNEAQ (reference sequence). Here the CDR3 DNA reads TGTGCCAGCTGGGACAGCAGCTCTGGAAACACCATATATTTT. Amino acid sequence: CASWDSSSGNTIYF.

V gene TRBV7-8 combines with J gene TRBJ2-5; 13 bases match TRBD2. CDR3 length: 15 residues. Trimming removed 5 bases from V and 7 bases from J; junction bases left unmatched: 7. Germline loops: CDR1 SGHVS, CDR2 FQNEAQ. CDR3 loop: CASSQGTSGVGTQYF. Written as DNA, the CDR3 is TGTGCCAGCAGCCAGGGGACTAGCGGGGTCGGGACCCAGTACTTC. Full variable domain (remainder filled in from reference TRBV7-8 and TRBJ2-5): GAGVSQSPRYKVAKRGQDVALRCDPISGHVSLFWYQQALGQGPEFLTYFQNEAQLDKSGLPSDRFFAERPEGSVSTLKIQRTQQEDSAVYLCASSQGTSGVGTQYFGPGTRLLVL.

J is TRBJ1-4 and V is TRBV9; TRBD1 matches at 9 bases. V dropped 2 bases and J dropped 2; count of bases not matched to a gene: 4. Germline CDR1 and CDR2: SGDLS and YYNGEE. The CDR3 sequence is 16 residues long. The DNA for the CDR3 is TGTGCCAGCAGCGTTGGACAGGGGAGGACTAATGAAAAACTGTTTTTT. This codes for CASSVGQGRTNEKLFF.

The V and J genes are TRBV19 and TRBJ2-7; the D gene is possibly TRBD2 (6 bases). The CDR3 runs 17 residues. Germline CDR1 and CDR2: LNHDA and SQIVND (reference sequence). The germline V and J ends were trimmed by 0 bases and 2 bases, with 17 bases remaining between them. As DNA, the CDR3 is TGTGCCAGTAGTATAGATCCCGGGGGAGCGGAGACCTACGAGCAGTACTTC. Its protein product is CASSIDPGGAETYEQYF.

The chain carries TRBV27 and TRBJ2-3, with 9 bases matching TRBD2. Germline V lookup: CDR1 MNHEY, CDR2 SMNVEV (reference sequence). V dropped 4 bases and J dropped 5; count of bases not matched to a gene: 13. The CDR3 covers 17 residues. CDR3 region: CASSSALTSGNQDTQYF. The DNA for the CDR3 is TGTGCCAGCAGTTCCGCCTTGACTAGCGGAAACCAAGATACGCAGTATTTT.

The V call is TRBV6-1, the J call TRBJ1-5; the match to TRBD1 covers 10 bases. Germline lookup yields CDR1 MNHNS and CDR2 SASEGT. The CDR3 runs to 15 residues. Unmatched junction bases numbered 8, after V lost 5 bases and J lost 7 bases. Here the CDR3 reads CASSPPTGGGQPQHF. The CDR3 coding sequence is TGTGCCAGCAGTCCTCCGACAGGGGGCGGCCAGCCCCAGCATTTT.

The chain has TRBV18 and TRBJ1-1; tentative D call: TRBD1 (6 bases). Trimming took 4 bases from V and 1 from J, leaving 13 bases between them. Germline V CDR1 and CDR2: KGHSH, LQKENI. The CDR3 contains 15 residues. The CDR3 region has the DNA TGTGCCAGCTCACAAAACGTAGGGGGGAACACTGAAGCTTTCTTT. As protein: CASSQNVGGNTEAFF.

The chain has TRBV15 and TRBJ1-4, with D unclear. Germline CDR1 and CDR2: LNHNV and YYDKDF (reference sequence). There are 12 residues in the CDR3. Trimming took 1 base from V and 9 from J, leaving 6 bases between them. The CDR3 sequence: CATSRAGQKLFF. The CDR3 region has the DNA TGTGCCACCAGCAGAGCAGGTCAAAAACTGTTTTTT.

The rearrangement joins TRBV5-1 to TRBJ2-2, with TRBD2 identical over 11 bases. Losses at the gene ends were 6 bases for V and 6 bases for J; bases not matched to a gene: 7. Germline V gene data show CDR1 as SGHRS and CDR2 as YFSETQ. The CDR3 runs 15 residues. The CDR3 here is CASTTTSGASGELFF. The CDR3 DNA reads TGCGCCAGCACGACGACTAGCGGGGCGTCCGGGGAGCTGTTTTTT.

This chain connects TRBV5-8 to TRBJ1-3, with D uncertain. The length of the CDR3 is 15 residues. Germline CDR1 is SGHTS and CDR2 is YDEGEE. The germline V and J ends were trimmed by 5 bases and 0 bases, with 12 bases remaining between them. The CDR3 bases are TGTGCCAGCAGACCCAGGAGGGACTCTGGAAACACCATATATTTT. Translated: CASRPRRDSGNTIYF. The full variable domain, with the rest looked up from reference TRBV5-8 and TRBJ1-3, is EAGVTQSPTHLIKTRGQQATLRCSPISGHTSVYWYQQALGLGLQFLLWYDEGEERNRGNFPPRFSGRQFPNYSSELNVNALELEDSALYLCASRPRRDSGNTIYFGEGSWLTVV.

V usage is TRBV6-5 and J usage is TRBJ2-3; 9 nucleotides align to TRBD1. Germline V gene data show CDR1 as MNHEY and CDR2 as SVGAGI. Trimming at V came to 4 bases and at J to 5 bases, leaving 7 bases not matched to a gene. The CDR3 loop spans 15 amino acids. CDR3 nucleotides: TGTGCCAGCAGTTCCGGGACAGGGCAGGGAGATACGCAGTATTTT. Encoded protein: CASSSGTGQGDTQYF.

The chain couples TRBV27 to TRBJ1-1, with D possibly being TRBD1 (6 bases). Looked up from germline, CDR1 is MNHEY and CDR2 is SMNVEV (reference sequence). Trimming removed 6 bases from V and 0 bases from J, with 11 bases in between. The CDR3 runs 14 residues. CDR3 loop: CASSLGTLNTEAFF. In nucleotides, the CDR3 is TGTGCCAGCAGCCTCGGGACATTGAACACTGAAGCTTTCTTT.

This rearrangement joins TRBV7-2 to TRBJ2-3; D is possibly TRBD2 (6 bases). V was pared by 5 bases and J by 0 bases, with 9 bases between. CDR1 is SGHTA, CDR2 FQGNSA, per germline. This CDR3 comprises 14 residues. CDR3 nucleotide sequence: TGTGCCAGCAGCGCGGGGCCTAGCACAGATACGCAGTATTTT. This encodes CASSAGPSTDTQYF. Drawing the rest from reference TRBV7-2 and TRBJ2-3, the complete variable domain is GAGVSQSPSNKVTEKGKDVELRCDPISGHTALYWYRQSLGQGLEFLIYFQGNSAPDKSGLPSDRFSAERTGGSVSTLTIQRTQQEDSAVYLCASSAGPSTDTQYFGPGTRLTVL.

The CDR3 DNA follows: TGTGCCAGCAGCTCTAGCGGGAGTGGTACGCAGTATTTT. It encodes CASSSSGSGTQYF. The rearrangement uses TRBV7-6 and TRBJ2-3; 10 nucleotides agree with TRBD2. Germline V gene data show CDR1 as SGHVS and CDR2 as FNYEAQ. Losses at the gene ends were 4 bases for V and 8 bases for J; bases not matched to a gene: 3. CDR3 length equals 13 residues.